The source of this T cell receptor (beta chain) is a study of blood T cells in healthy people across ages. Through a sample-barcoded 5' primer and a J-beta primer mix, a second PCR was run for 7 to 11 cycles. Via MiXCR, TCRdb re-called the 5' RACE reads, giving one row per CDR3 protein. Among approximately 730,000 distinct CDR3 sequences listed, roughly 41% were seen once. Trimming removed 2 bases at V and 5 bases at J, with 13 bases between. The CDR3 is 15 amino acids. Per the germline V gene, CDR1 is MNHEY and CDR2 is SVGAGI. Sequencing was performed on blood. The chain couples TRBV6-5 to TRBJ1-5; tentatively, D is TRBD1 (5 bases). This TCR was recovered from a woman in her sixties or seventies in good health. This chain's CDR3 is CASSYNAGGDQPQHF. CDR3 sequence (DNA): TGTGCCAGCAGTTACAATGCTGGGGGTGATCAGCCCCAGCATTTT.